The 20 T cell receptor beta chains below were found in one sample sequenced in a study of blood T cell repertoires in COVID-19. Profiling relied on immunoSEQ multiplex PCR, and the TCRdb table lists in-frame clones only, not all of them. The profile shows more than 250,000 clones, roughly 90% of them singletons. Sequencing was carried out using PBMCs or T cells enriched from blood (not recorded which). These receptors originate from a woman aged 25 to 39 who had recovered from COVID-19.

This clone was observed a single time. The genes are TRBV24-1 and TRBJ2-7, with D perhaps TRBD1 (6 bases). The germline V gene has CDR1 KGHDR and CDR2 SFDVKD. The CDR3 totals 13 residues. The V and J ends lost 4 bases and 2 bases respectively, with 8 bases between them. The CDR3 DNA reads TGTGCCACCAGTGAGGGACACGCCTACGAGCAGTACTTC. Amino acid sequence: CATSEGHAYEQYF.

The chain is built from TRBV19 and TRBJ2-1, with 10 bases matching TRBD1. The CDR3 consists of 18 residues. J was trimmed by 9 bases and V by 6 bases; bases with no gene match: 20. CDR1 and CDR2 from the germline V gene are LNHDA and SQIVND (reference sequence). Here the CDR3 DNA reads TGTGCCAGTAGACCCCGGGGACAGGGGTCGTATATTATAGCTGAGCAGTTCTTC. It specifies CASRPRGQGSYIIAEQFF. Drawing the rest from reference TRBV19 and TRBJ2-1, the complete variable domain is DGGITQSPKYLFRKEGQNVTLSCEQNLNHDAMYWYRQDPGQGLRLIYYSQIVNDFQKGDIAEGYSVSREKKESFPLTVTSAQKNPTAFYLCASRPRGQGSYIIAEQFFGPGTRLTVL.

Comment on this clone: Its ends do not fully match the called genes, so a read error is possible. The rearrangement uses TRBV28 and TRBJ1-3, with D perhaps matching TRBD1 (5 bases). Germline V gene sequence: CDR1 MDHEN, CDR2 SYDVKM. This CDR3 contains 12 residues. The CDR3 region has the DNA TGTGCCAGCAGTACCAGCACAGGCCCTCCCTTATTT. Protein: CASSTSTGPPLF.

The chain carries TRBV5-1 and TRBJ2-1, with 8 bases lining up with TRBD2. Germline V gives CDR1 SGHRS, CDR2 YFSETQ. The CDR3 spans 19 residues. V dropped 0 bases and J dropped 4; count of bases not matched to a gene: 15. CDR3 nucleotides: TGCGCCAGCAGCTTGGCCCACGGGAGGGTGAGGATTGGGTACAATGAGCAGTTCTTC. Its protein product is CASSLAHGRVRIGYNEQFF.

The V call is TRBV10-2, the J call TRBJ2-7, with TRBD2 as a possible D gene (6 bases). The V and J ends lost 4 bases and 8 bases respectively, with 33 bases between them. Germline loops: CDR1 WSHSY, CDR2 SAAADI. The CDR3 runs to 19 residues. For the CDR3, the DNA is TGCGCCAGCAGTGTGGGTGCGGGGACCCGGGGGAGCCCACTAGACAAGCAGTACTTC. Protein sequence: CASSVGAGTRGSPLDKQYF.

This clone was counted at least ten times. The genes are TRBV7-9 and TRBJ1-5, with D possibly matching TRBD1 (6 bases). The CDR3 has 14 amino acids. The V end was cut by 5 bases, the J end by 5 bases, with 13 bases between. Germline CDR1 reads SEHNR; CDR2 reads FQNEAQ (reference sequence). CDR3 in DNA: TGTGCCAGCAGCCTGGGGACATTTGATCAGCCCCAGCATTTT. Translation: CASSLGTFDQPQHF. Full variable domain (missing parts from reference TRBV7-9 and TRBJ1-5): DTGVSQNPRHKITKRGQNVTFRCDPISEHNRLYWYRQTLGQGPEFLTYFQNEAQLEKSRLLSDRFSAERPKGSFSTLEIQRTEQGDSAMYLCASSLGTFDQPQHFGDGTRLSIL.

V gene TRBV6-6 combines with J gene TRBJ2-3; 14 bases align to TRBD2. The CDR3 loop spans 18 amino acids. Trimming removed 5 bases from V and 9 bases from J; junction bases left unmatched: 16. Germline lookup yields CDR1 MNHNY and CDR2 SVGAGI (reference sequence). The CDR3 loop is CASSPRRLAGGPAGTQYF. As DNA, the CDR3 is TGTGCCAGCAGTCCACGGAGACTAGCGGGAGGGCCAGCAGGGACGCAGTATTTT.

The chain recombines TRBV9 with TRBJ2-7; 9 bases fit TRBD2. The V and J ends lost 2 bases and 1 base, in that order; junction bases with no gene match: 4. Germline CDR1 is SGDLS and CDR2 is YYNGEE. The CDR3 consists of 15 residues. Written as DNA, the CDR3 is TGTGCCAGCAGCGTCGCGGGAGGGCCTTCCTACGAGCAGTACTTC. It encodes CASSVAGGPSYEQYF.

This chain uses TRBV7-3 with TRBJ1-3; D is perhaps TRBD1 (5 bases). Trimming removed 2 bases at V and 2 bases at J, with 7 bases between. This CDR3 is 14 amino acids long. From germline, CDR1 is SGHTA and CDR2 FQGTGA. In DNA form, the CDR3 reads TGTGCCAGCAGCTTACAGGGCCCTGGAAACACCATATATTTT. Protein: CASSLQGPGNTIYF.

The V gene is TRBV29-1, the J gene TRBJ1-1; possible D gene TRBD1, 6 bases. Germline V gene data show CDR1 as SQVTM and CDR2 as ANQGSEA. The CDR3 extends over 15 amino acids. Trimming took 1 base from V and 3 from J, leaving 15 bases between them. The CDR3 bases are TGCAGCGTTGAAGGTATAGAGGGGGATTACACTGAAGCTTTCTTT. Translated, it gives CSVEGIEGDYTEAFF.

This chain joins TRBV5-1 and TRBJ1-2; TRBD1 is a possible D gene (5 bases). The V gene's germline CDR1 is SGHRS and CDR2 YFSETQ. This CDR3 spans 14 amino acids. The ends were cut back, 0 bases at V and 4 bases at J, with 10 bases in the middle. CDR3 nucleotide sequence: TGCGCCAGCAGCTTGGGGGGCGGCTCCTATGGCTACACCTTC. Amino acids: CASSLGGGSYGYTF. Full variable domain (missing parts from reference TRBV5-1 and TRBJ1-2): KAGVTQTPRYLIKTRGQQVTLSCSPISGHRSVSWYQQTPGQGLQFLFEYFSETQRNKGNFPGRFSGRQFSNSRSEMNVSTLELGDSALYLCASSLGGGSYGYTFGSGTRLTVV.

V is TRBV6-4 and J is TRBJ2-1, with D perhaps matching TRBD2 (5 bases). V was shortened by 0 bases and J by 5 bases, with 14 bases between the two germline ends. The V gene's germline CDR1 is MRHNA and CDR2 SNTAGT. CDR3 length: 16 residues. CDR3 loop: CASSDSTGSDHNEQFF. CDR3 DNA sequence: TGTGCCAGCAGTGACTCGACGGGATCAGACCACAATGAGCAGTTCTTC.

V usage is TRBV28 and J usage is TRBJ2-3, with 7 positions matching TRBD1. After removal of 2 bases from V and 1 base from J, the junction contained 9 bases not matched to a gene. This CDR3 contains 17 residues. Germline assignment: CDR1 MDHEN and CDR2 SYDVKM. CDR3 in amino acids: CASSLPRQGTGTDTQYF. In DNA, the CDR3 is TGTGCCAGCAGTTTACCCCGACAGGGAACAGGCACAGATACGCAGTATTTT.

This rearrangement joins TRBV3-1 (or the pseudogene TRBV3-2) to TRBJ1-5, with 8 bases identical to TRBD1. This CDR3 is 14 amino acids long. In germline, CDR1 is LGHDT, CDR2 YNNKEL (reference sequence). The J segment lost 7 bases and the V segment lost 5 bases, leaving 7 bases of the junction unmatched. The CDR3 protein is CASSGIDRGQPQHF. CDR3 DNA sequence: TGTGCCAGCAGCGGAATCGACAGGGGCCAGCCCCAGCATTTT.

This rearrangement joins TRBV6-5 to TRBJ1-5; 7 bases are a match to TRBD1. This CDR3 contains 14 residues. V trimming: 7 bases; J trimming: 5 bases; junction bases outside the gene matches: 8. Germline V gives CDR1 MNHEY, CDR2 SVGAGI. The CDR3, as DNA: TGTGCCAGCACCCCGGGGCAGGGGGATCAGCCCCAGCATTTT. Encoded protein: CASTPGQGDQPQHF.

This chain joins TRBV30 and TRBJ2-3, with D hard to call. Trimming took 0 bases from V and 0 from J, leaving 10 bases between them. CDR3 length equals 15 residues. Looked up from germline, CDR1 is GTSNPN and CDR2 is SVGIG (reference sequence). This chain's CDR3 is CAWSVSVTSTDTQYF. DNA of the CDR3: TGTGCCTGGAGTGTATCGGTGACTAGCACAGATACGCAGTATTTT.

The CDR3: CASSSLAASTDTQYF. The CDR3, as DNA: TGTGCCAGCAGTTCCCTAGCGGCTAGCACAGATACGCAGTATTTT. The chain couples TRBV7-9 to TRBJ2-3, with 7 bases aligning to TRBD2. The CDR3 loop spans 15 amino acids. Germline values: CDR1 SEHNR, CDR2 FQNEAQ (reference sequence). V gave up 6 bases and J gave up 0 bases; unmatched junction bases: 6.

The table lists this clone with a count of one. The chain has TRBV28 and TRBJ1-5; D is undetermined. The CDR3 runs 14 residues. CDR1 is MDHEN, CDR2 SYDVKM, per germline. The V and J ends lost 6 bases and 6 bases respectively, with 15 bases between them. The CDR3 sequence: CASRPGLVAQPQHF. For the CDR3, the DNA is TGTGCCAGCAGACCTGGGCTCGTGGCTCAGCCCCAGCATTTT.

This clone is a singleton in its sample. The chain joins TRBV28 to TRBJ1-5; 7 bases are a match to TRBD1. After removal of 6 bases from V and 6 bases from J, the junction contained 8 bases not matched to a gene. CDR1 is MDHEN, CDR2 SYDVKM, per germline. The CDR3 is 14 residues long. CDR3 loop: CASSPGQPLQPQHF. CDR3 DNA: TGTGCCAGCAGCCCGGGACAGCCTCTTCAGCCCCAGCATTTT.

V usage is TRBV2 and J usage is TRBJ2-7, with D possibly matching TRBD2 (5 bases). The CDR3 runs 15 residues. CDR1 SNHLY and CDR2 FYNNEI come from the germline V gene. V lost 1 base and J lost 3, with 13 bases in between. DNA of the CDR3: TGTGCCAGCAGTGAAGGGACCAGCGGAGGCTACGAGCAGTACTTC. Residues: CASSEGTSGGYEQYF.